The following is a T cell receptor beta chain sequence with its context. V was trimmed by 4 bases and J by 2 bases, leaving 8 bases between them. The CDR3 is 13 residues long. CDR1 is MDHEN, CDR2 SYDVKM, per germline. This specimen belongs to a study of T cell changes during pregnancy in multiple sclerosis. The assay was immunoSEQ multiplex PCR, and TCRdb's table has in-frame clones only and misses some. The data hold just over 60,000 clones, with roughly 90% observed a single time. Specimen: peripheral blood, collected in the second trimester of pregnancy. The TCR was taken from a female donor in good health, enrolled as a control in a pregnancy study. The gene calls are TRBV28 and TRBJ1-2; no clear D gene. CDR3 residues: CASSSAGNYGYTF. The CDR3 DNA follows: TGTGCCAGCAGTTCGGCGGGGAACTATGGCTACACCTTC.